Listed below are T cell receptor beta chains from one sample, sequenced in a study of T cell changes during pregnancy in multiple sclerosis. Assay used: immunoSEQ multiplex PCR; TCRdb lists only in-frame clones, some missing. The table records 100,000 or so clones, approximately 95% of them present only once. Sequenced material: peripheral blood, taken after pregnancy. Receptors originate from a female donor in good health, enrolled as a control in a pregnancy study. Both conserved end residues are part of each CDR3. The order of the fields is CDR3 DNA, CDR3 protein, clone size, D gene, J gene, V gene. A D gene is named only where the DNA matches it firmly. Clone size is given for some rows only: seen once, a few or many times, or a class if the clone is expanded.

DNA: TGTGCCAGCAGTTCAGACGTAGGGCGATCGGGGATTTATGGCTACACCTTC
CDR3: CASSSDVGRSGIYGYTF
size: .
D: .
J: TRBJ1-2
V: TRBV28

DNA: TGTGCCAGCTCCCCGGGAGGCACAGATACGCAGTATTTT
CDR3: CASSPGGTDTQYF
size: .
D: .
J: TRBJ2-3
V: TRBV2

DNA: TGTGCCAGCAGCTGGGGGACAGGGGCGACCTACGAGCAGTACTTC
CDR3: CASSWGTGATYEQYF
size: .
D: TRBD1
J: TRBJ2-7
V: TRBV5-4

DNA: TGTGCCAGCAGCCCCTTGGCGGGGGGAGGTAGTGGGGCCAACGTCCTGACTTTC
CDR3: CASSPLAGGGSGANVLTF
size: .
D: TRBD2
J: TRBJ2-6
V: TRBV27

DNA: TGTGCCAGCCTTGGAGGGGGAAACACCATATATTTT
CDR3: CASLGGGNTIYF
size: .
D: .
J: TRBJ1-3
V: TRBV6-6

DNA: TGTGCCATCAGTCCGGGACAGGACGAAAAACTGTTTTTT
CDR3: CAISPGQDEKLFF
size: .
D: TRBD1
J: TRBJ1-4
V: TRBV10-3

DNA: TGCGCCAGCAGCTCCTACAGGGAAAAAATCTACGAGCAGTACTTC
CDR3: CASSSYREKIYEQYF
size: once
D: .
J: TRBJ2-7
V: TRBV5-1

DNA: TGTGCCAGCGCCTCTAGCGGGAGGTACGAGCAGTACTTC
CDR3: CASASSGRYEQYF
size: .
D: TRBD2
J: TRBJ2-7
V: TRBV28

DNA: TGTGCCAGCAGCTCGACTAGCGGGAGGCGCTCCTACGAGCAGTACTTC
CDR3: CASSSTSGRRSYEQYF
size: .
D: TRBD2
J: TRBJ2-7
V: TRBV5-4

DNA: TGTGCCAGCAGTTCCACAGGGTCTGGGGCCAACGTCCTGACTTTC
CDR3: CASSSTGSGANVLTF
size: .
D: .
J: TRBJ2-6
V: TRBV28

DNA: TGTGCCAGCAGCTTGACGGACTGGGGCACAGATACGCAGTATTTT
CDR3: CASSLTDWGTDTQYF
size: .
D: .
J: TRBJ2-3
V: TRBV5-6

DNA: TGTGCCAGCTCACCACAGCGGGAGGGAGATACGCAGTATTTT
CDR3: CASSPQREGDTQYF
size: .
D: TRBD2
J: TRBJ2-3
V: TRBV18

DNA: TGTGCCAGCAGTAAGACAGGGGTCAATCAGCCCCAGCATTTT
CDR3: CASSKTGVNQPQHF
size: .
D: TRBD1
J: TRBJ1-5
V: TRBV6-6

DNA: TGTGCCTGGAGGGTCCTAGCGGGAGGTGACACCGGGGAGCTGTTTTTT
CDR3: CAWRVLAGGDTGELFF
size: few
D: TRBD2
J: TRBJ2-2
V: TRBV30

DNA: TGCGCCAGCAGCTTGGCCGGGGTTGGTGGCTACACCTTC
CDR3: CASSLAGVGGYTF
size: .
D: .
J: TRBJ1-2
V: TRBV5-1

DNA: TGTGCCATCAGGGTGGCCTCAGGGGGCCCGAGCGAGCAGTACTTC
CDR3: CAIRVASGGPSEQYF
size: .
D: TRBD1
J: TRBJ2-7
V: TRBV10-3

DNA: TGTGCCAGCAGCTTGGGGGACAGGGAAAGACAGCCCCAGCATTTT
CDR3: CASSLGDRERQPQHF
size: .
D: TRBD1
J: TRBJ1-5
V: TRBV5-6

DNA: TGTGCCAGCTCAAAGACAGGGTTCGTACAAGAGACCCAGTACTTC
CDR3: CASSKTGFVQETQYF
size: .
D: TRBD1
J: TRBJ2-5
V: TRBV18

DNA: TGTGCCAGCAGTGAGGAAGGGGGCCGGGCAGATACGCAGTATTTT
CDR3: CASSEEGGRADTQYF
size: .
D: TRBD1
J: TRBJ2-3
V: TRBV6-1

DNA: TGTGCCAGCTCACCCCTCGGAGTGCAGGGGGATGGCTACACCTTC
CDR3: CASSPLGVQGDGYTF
size: .
D: TRBD1
J: TRBJ1-2
V: TRBV18

DNA: TGTGCCAGCACCACTGCCGGAGGGTCTGGGCTCCACGAGCAGTACTTC
CDR3: CASTTAGGSGLHEQYF
size: .
D: .
J: TRBJ2-7
V: TRBV28

DNA: TGCGCCAGCAGCTTGGGACTAGCTCTAGGGGAGACCCAGTACTTC
CDR3: CASSLGLALGETQYF
size: once
D: TRBD2
J: TRBJ2-5
V: TRBV5-1

DNA: TGTGCCAGCTCACGCATTGCCTCTAGCCGGGATACGCAGTATTTT
CDR3: CASSRIASSRDTQYF
size: .
D: .
J: TRBJ2-3
V: TRBV18

DNA: TGCGCCAGCAGCTTCGACAGGATCGGGGAAAAACTGTTTTTT
CDR3: CASSFDRIGEKLFF
size: .
D: .
J: TRBJ1-4
V: TRBV5-1

DNA: TGCAGTGCCCTAGCGGGCTACGAGCAGTACTTC
CDR3: CSALAGYEQYF
size: .
D: TRBD2
J: TRBJ2-7
V: TRBV20-1

DNA: TGTGCCAGCAGCGTGGGAACTAGCTCTGGGGGAGATACGCAGTATTTT
CDR3: CASSVGTSSGGDTQYF
size: .
D: .
J: TRBJ2-3
V: TRBV9

DNA: TGTGCCAGCAAAGACAGGGGCGGGAGATCCTCAGATACGCAGTATTTT
CDR3: CASKDRGGRSSDTQYF
size: .
D: .
J: TRBJ2-3
V: TRBV27

DNA: TGTGCCAGCAGCGAAACGGGGGGCTCAGATACGCAGTATTTT
CDR3: CASSETGGSDTQYF
size: .
D: .
J: TRBJ2-3
V: TRBV7-9

DNA: TGTGCCAGCAGACACAGGCCCCCCTTAAAAGAGACCCAGTACTTC
CDR3: CASRHRPPLKETQYF
size: .
D: .
J: TRBJ2-5
V: TRBV14

DNA: TGTGCCAGCAGCTCAACGACTAGTGCAGATACGCAGTATTTT
CDR3: CASSSTTSADTQYF
size: .
D: .
J: TRBJ2-3
V: TRBV5-4

DNA: TGTGCCAGCAGTTTAGGACAGGGTGGGTACAATGAGCAGTTCTTC
CDR3: CASSLGQGGYNEQFF
size: .
D: TRBD1
J: TRBJ2-1
V: TRBV27

DNA: TGCGCCAGCAGTGAAGGTTGCGGACTAGCGGCTCACGAGCAGTACTTC
CDR3: CASSEGCGLAAHEQYF
size: few
D: TRBD2
J: TRBJ2-7
V: TRBV10-1

DNA: TGTGCCAGCTCACCATACCCAATGAGCGGGGAGCTGTTTTTT
CDR3: CASSPYPMSGELFF
size: .
D: .
J: TRBJ2-2
V: TRBV18

DNA: TGTGCCAGCAGCGAACGACAGGACTCCTACGAGCAGTACTTC
CDR3: CASSERQDSYEQYF
size: .
D: .
J: TRBJ2-7
V: TRBV5-4

DNA: TGTGCCAGCAGCCCCGGACAGTTAGATACGCAGTATTTT
CDR3: CASSPGQLDTQYF
size: .
D: .
J: TRBJ2-3
V: TRBV7-2

DNA: TGCGCCAGCAGCTTGGCTAGCGGGGGGACACTCGACAATGAGCAGTTCTTC
CDR3: CASSLASGGTLDNEQFF
size: .
D: TRBD2
J: TRBJ2-1
V: TRBV5-1

DNA: TGTGCCAGCAGTGTGGGGACTAGCGGTGGGGAGACCCAGTACTTC
CDR3: CASSVGTSGGETQYF
size: .
D: TRBD2
J: TRBJ2-5
V: TRBV6-1

DNA: TGTGCCAGCAGTGAAGTAGGGACTAGCGGGCGCTCCTACGAGCAGTACTTC
CDR3: CASSEVGTSGRSYEQYF
size: .
D: TRBD2
J: TRBJ2-7
V: TRBV6-1

DNA: TGTGCCAGCAGTGCCCTGTATGGGGACAGGTACGAGCAGTACTTC
CDR3: CASSALYGDRYEQYF
size: .
D: TRBD1
J: TRBJ2-7
V: TRBV2

DNA: TGCGCCAGCAGCCCAGCGGGAGGCCAATACAATGAGCAGTTCTTC
CDR3: CASSPAGGQYNEQFF
size: .
D: TRBD2
J: TRBJ2-1
V: TRBV4-1

DNA: TGTGCCAGCAGTGAAACCAGGACGAACACCGGGGAGCTGTTTTTT
CDR3: CASSETRTNTGELFF
size: .
D: .
J: TRBJ2-2
V: TRBV25-1

DNA: TGTGCCAGCAGCCAAACAGGGATGGGTGAAAAACTGTTTTTT
CDR3: CASSQTGMGEKLFF
size: .
D: .
J: TRBJ1-4
V: TRBV5-6

DNA: TGTGCCAGTAGTAGGGACATCACCGGGGAGCTGTTTTTT
CDR3: CASSRDITGELFF
size: .
D: .
J: TRBJ2-2
V: TRBV19

DNA: TGCGCCAGCAGCTCTAGGACACAGAACACTGAAGCTTTCTTT
CDR3: CASSSRTQNTEAFF
size: .
D: .
J: TRBJ1-1
V: TRBV5-1

DNA: TGTGCCAGCAGTGAAGGAACGTGGTTTAGGAACACTGAAGCTTTCTTT
CDR3: CASSEGTWFRNTEAFF
size: .
D: .
J: TRBJ1-1
V: TRBV6-1